This T cell receptor beta chain originates from a study of cytomegalovirus exposure and HLA in healthy donors. The PCR used 60 Vbeta and 13 Jbeta primers. Using immunoSEQ multiplex PCR, the repertoire was profiled, and TCRdb retains in-frame clones only, with some absent. The top ten hold approximately 3.4% of the sample, which has 150,000 to 200,000 clones, 60% to 80% seen once. This CDR3 spans 15 amino acids. With 7 bases removed from V and 0 bases from J, the gap between germline ends came to 13 bases. Germline CDR1 reads MDHEN; CDR2 reads SYDVKM. The J gene is TRBJ1-5, the V gene TRBV28, with a possible D match to TRBD1 (6 bases). The sequence came from a female donor in good health and CMV-seronegative. Material for sequencing was PBMCs. CDR3: CASTLLDSSNQPQHF. DNA of the CDR3: TGTGCCAGCACCTTATTGGACAGTAGCAATCAGCCCCAGCATTTT.